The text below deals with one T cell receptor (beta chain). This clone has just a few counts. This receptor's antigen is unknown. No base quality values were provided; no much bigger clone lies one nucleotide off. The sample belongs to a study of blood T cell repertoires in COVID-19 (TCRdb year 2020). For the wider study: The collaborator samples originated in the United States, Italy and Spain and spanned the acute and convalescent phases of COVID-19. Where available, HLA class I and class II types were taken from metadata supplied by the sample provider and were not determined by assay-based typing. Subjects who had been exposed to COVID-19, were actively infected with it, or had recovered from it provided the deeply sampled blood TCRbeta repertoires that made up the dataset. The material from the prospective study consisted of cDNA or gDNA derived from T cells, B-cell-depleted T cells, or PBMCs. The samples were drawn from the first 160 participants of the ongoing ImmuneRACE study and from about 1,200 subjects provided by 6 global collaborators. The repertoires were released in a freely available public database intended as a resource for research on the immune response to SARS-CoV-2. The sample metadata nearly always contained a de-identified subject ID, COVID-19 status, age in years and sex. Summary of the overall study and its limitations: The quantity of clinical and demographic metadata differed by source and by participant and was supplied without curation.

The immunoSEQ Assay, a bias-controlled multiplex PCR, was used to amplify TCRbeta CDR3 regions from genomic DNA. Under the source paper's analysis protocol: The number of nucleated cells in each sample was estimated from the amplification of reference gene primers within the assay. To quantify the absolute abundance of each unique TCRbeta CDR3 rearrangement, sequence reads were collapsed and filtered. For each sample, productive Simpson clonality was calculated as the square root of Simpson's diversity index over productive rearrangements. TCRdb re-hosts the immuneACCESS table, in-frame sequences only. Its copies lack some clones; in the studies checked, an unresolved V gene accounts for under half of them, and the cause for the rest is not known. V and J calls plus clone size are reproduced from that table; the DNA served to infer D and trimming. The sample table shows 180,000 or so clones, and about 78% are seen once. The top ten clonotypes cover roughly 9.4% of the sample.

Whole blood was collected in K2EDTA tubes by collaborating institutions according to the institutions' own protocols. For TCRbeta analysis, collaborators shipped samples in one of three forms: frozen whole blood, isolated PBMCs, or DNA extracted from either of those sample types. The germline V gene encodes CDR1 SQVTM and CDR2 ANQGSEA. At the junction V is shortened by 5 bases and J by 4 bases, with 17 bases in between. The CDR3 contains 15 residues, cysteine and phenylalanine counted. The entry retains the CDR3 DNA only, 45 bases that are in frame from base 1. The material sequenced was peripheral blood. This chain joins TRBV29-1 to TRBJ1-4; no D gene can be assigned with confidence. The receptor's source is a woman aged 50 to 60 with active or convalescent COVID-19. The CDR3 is CSVRNPTGSNEKLFF. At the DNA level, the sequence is TGCAGCGTTAGAAATCCAACCGGGAGTAATGAAAAACTGTTTTTT.